This T cell receptor (beta chain) is drawn from a study of Ad26.COV2.S vaccination and SARS-CoV-2 variants. Turning to the study itself: Ad26.COV2.S arm of COV1001 included the donor. General study results and limits: Post-vaccination spike-specific CD8+ and CD4+ T cell responses reportedly had substantial breadth.

Profiling relied on immunoSEQ multiplex PCR, and the TCRdb table lists in-frame clones only, not all of them. The table includes some 500,000 clones, 89% detected once. Remarks on this clone: What it binds is not known.

Documented treatment: roughly 20 received Ad26.COV2.S at low or high dose, single or two shots; roughly 5 received placebo; per-sample allocation not given. Collection of the samples took place on day 63 after the first injection of vaccine or placebo. The donor was a Boston adult aged 18-55 years. CDR1 and CDR2 (germline): SGHTA, FQGTGA. After removal of 4 bases from V and 1 base from J, the junction contained 3 bases not matched to a gene. The CDR3 totals 14 residues. The sample here was peripheral blood, taken in a trial of Ad26.COV2.S vaccine versus placebo. V is TRBV7-3 and J is TRBJ2-7; 8 bases fit TRBD1. This TCR was recovered from a person between 18 and 59 years old who received the Ad26.COV2.S COVID-19 vaccine or a placebo. CDR3 DNA: TGTGCCAGCAGCTCACAGGGGGGATCCTACGAGCAGTACTTC. Amino acid sequence: CASSSQGGSYEQYF.